The entry below gives a single TCR beta chain sequence along with its context. In the original processing: Amplification with reference gene primers provided the estimates of nucleated cell counts. Sequencing used immunoSEQ multiplex PCR; TCRdb keeps in-frame clones, though not all of them. The V and J calls and clone size are taken from that table; D and trimming were inferred from the DNA. The table shows around 96,000 clones, with nearly 95% occurring only once. This sample is part of a study of blood T cell repertoires in COVID-19. Study at large: Sites across the United States, Italy and Spain contributed samples from acute and convalescent COVID-19.

There are 17 residues in the CDR3. Losses at the gene ends were 1 base for V and 7 bases for J; bases not matched to a gene: 11. Germline values: CDR1 SGHDT, CDR2 YYEEEE. The chain employs TRBV5-6 and TRBJ2-1, with TRBD2 identical over 10 bases. Material for sequencing was peripheral blood. The sequence came from a human donor with active COVID-19. The donor label of this sample is uncertain. This CDR3 is CASSLFLLSGGANEQFF. In DNA, the CDR3 is TGTGCCAGCAGCTTGTTTTTGTTGAGCGGGGGGGCGAATGAGCAGTTCTTC.